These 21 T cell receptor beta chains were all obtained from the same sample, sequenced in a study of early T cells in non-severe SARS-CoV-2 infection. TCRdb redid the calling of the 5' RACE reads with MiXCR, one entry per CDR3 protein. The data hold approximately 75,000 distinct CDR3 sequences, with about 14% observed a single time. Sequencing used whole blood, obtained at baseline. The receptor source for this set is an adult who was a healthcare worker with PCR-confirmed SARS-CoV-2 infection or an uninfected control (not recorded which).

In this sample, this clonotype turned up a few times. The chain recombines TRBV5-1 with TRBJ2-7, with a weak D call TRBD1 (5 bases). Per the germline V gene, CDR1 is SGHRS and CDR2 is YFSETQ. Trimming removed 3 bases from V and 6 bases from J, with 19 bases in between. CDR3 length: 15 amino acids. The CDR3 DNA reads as TGCGCCAGCAGCTCGAGTGGACATGCTGATACCGAGCAGTACTTC. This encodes CASSSSGHADTEQYF.

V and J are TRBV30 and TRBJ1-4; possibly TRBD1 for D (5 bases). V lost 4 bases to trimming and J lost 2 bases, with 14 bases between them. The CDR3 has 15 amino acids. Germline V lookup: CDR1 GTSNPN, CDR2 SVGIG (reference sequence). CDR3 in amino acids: CAWTRRGTTNEKLFF. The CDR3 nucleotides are TGTGCCTGGACCCGCCGGGGGACTACTAATGAAAAACTGTTTTTT.

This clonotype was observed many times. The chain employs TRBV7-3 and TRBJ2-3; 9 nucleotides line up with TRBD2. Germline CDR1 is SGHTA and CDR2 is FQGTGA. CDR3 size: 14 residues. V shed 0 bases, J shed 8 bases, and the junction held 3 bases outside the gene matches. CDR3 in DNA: TGTGCCAGCAGCTTAACTAGCGGGAGCCCTACGCAGTATTTT. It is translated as CASSLTSGSPTQYF. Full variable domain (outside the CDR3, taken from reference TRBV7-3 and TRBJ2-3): GAGVSQTPSNKVTEKGKYVELRCDPISGHTALYWYRQSLGQGPEFLIYFQGTGAADDSGLPNDRFFAVRPEGSVSTLKIQRTERGDSAVYLCASSLTSGSPTQYFGPGTRLTVL.

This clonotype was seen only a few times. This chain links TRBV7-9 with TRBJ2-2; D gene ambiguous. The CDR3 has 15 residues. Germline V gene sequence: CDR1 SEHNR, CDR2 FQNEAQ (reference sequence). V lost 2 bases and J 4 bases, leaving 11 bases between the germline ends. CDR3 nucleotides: TGTGCCAGCAGCTTAAAGCCCTTGGGCACCGGGGAGCTGTTTTTT. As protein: CASSLKPLGTGELFF.

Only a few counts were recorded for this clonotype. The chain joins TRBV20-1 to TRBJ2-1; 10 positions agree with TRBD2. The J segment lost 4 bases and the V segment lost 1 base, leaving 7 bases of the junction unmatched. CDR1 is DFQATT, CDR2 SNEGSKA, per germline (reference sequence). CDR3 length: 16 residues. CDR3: CSARVPSGRRYNEQFF. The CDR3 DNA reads TGCAGTGCTAGAGTGCCTAGCGGGAGAAGGTACAATGAGCAGTTCTTC.

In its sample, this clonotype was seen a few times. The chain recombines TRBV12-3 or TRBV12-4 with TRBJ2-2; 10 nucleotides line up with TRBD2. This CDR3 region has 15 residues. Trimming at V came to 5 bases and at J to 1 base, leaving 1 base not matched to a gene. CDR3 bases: TGTGCCAGCAGTAGGACTAGCGGGAACACCGGGGAGCTGTTTTTT. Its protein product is CASSRTSGNTGELFF.

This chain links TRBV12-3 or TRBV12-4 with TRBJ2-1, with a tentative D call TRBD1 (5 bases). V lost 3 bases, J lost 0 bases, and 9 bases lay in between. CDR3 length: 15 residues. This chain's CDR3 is CASSFDRSSYNEQFF. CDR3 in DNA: TGTGCCAGCAGTTTTGACAGAAGCTCCTACAATGAGCAGTTCTTC.

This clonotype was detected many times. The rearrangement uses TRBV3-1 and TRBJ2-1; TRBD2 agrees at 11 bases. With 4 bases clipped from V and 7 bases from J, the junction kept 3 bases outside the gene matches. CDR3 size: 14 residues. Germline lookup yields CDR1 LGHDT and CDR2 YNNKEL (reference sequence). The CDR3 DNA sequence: TGTGCCAGCAGCCCGCGACTAGCGGGAAATGAGCAGTTCTTC. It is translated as CASSPRLAGNEQFF.

The CDR3 DNA sequence: TGTGCCAGCAGCACTCGACTAGCGGCAAACACCGGGGAGCTGTTTTTT. It yields the protein CASSTRLAANTGELFF. The V call is TRBV7-2, the J call TRBJ2-2, with 9 bases fitting TRBD2. V lost 5 bases and J lost 2; bases outside the gene matches: 6. The CDR3 runs to 16 residues. Germline-derived CDR1 and CDR2 are SGHTA and FQGNSA.

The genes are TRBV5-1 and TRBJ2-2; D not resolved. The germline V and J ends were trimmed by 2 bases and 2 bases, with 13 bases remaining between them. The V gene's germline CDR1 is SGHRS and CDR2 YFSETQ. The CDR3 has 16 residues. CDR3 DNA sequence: TGCGCCAGCAGCTTAGGACGCGACTTTAACACCGGGGAGCTGTTTTTT. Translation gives CASSLGRDFNTGELFF.

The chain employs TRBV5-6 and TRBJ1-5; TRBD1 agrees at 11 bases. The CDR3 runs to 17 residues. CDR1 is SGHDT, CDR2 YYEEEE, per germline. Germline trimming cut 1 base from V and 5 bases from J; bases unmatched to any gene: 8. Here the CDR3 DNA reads TGTGCCAGCAGCTTGTGGACAGGGGGCCGAATAGATCAGCCCCAGCATTTT. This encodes CASSLWTGGRIDQPQHF.

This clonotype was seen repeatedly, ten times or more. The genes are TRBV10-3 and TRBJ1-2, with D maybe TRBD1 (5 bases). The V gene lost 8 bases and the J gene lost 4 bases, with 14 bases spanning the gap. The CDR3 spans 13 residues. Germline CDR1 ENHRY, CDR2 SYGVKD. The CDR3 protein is CAISRGDSYGYTF. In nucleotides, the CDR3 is TGTGCCATCTCACGGGGGGATAGCTATGGCTACACCTTC.

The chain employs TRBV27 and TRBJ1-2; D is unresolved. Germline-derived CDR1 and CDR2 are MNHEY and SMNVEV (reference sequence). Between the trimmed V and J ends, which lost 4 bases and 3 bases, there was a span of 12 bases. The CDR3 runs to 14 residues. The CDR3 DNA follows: TGTGCCAGCAGTTCCCGGGCAGTTGACTATGGCTACACCTTC. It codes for CASSSRAVDYGYTF.

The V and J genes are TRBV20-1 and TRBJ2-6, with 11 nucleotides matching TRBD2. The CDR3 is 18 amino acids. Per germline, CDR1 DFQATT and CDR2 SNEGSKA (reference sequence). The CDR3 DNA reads TGCAGCCCCCTCCCCCTAGCGGGAGGACCCTCTGGGGCCAACGTCCTGACTTTC. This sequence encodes CSPLPLAGGPSGANVLTF.

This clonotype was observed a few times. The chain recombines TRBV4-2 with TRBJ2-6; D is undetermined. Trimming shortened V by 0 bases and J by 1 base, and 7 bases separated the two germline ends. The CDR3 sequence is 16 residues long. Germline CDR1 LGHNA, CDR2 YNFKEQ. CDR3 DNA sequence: TGTGCCAGCAGCCAAGATCTCGGGTCTGGGGCCAACGTCCTGACTTTC. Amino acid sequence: CASSQDLGSGANVLTF.

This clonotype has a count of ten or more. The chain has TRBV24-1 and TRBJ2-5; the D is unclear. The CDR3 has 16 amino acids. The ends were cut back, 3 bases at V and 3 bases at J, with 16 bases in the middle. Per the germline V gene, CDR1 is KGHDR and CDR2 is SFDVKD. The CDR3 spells CATSDQGGASEETQYF. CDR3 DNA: TGTGCCACCAGTGATCAAGGCGGAGCGTCCGAAGAGACCCAGTACTTC.

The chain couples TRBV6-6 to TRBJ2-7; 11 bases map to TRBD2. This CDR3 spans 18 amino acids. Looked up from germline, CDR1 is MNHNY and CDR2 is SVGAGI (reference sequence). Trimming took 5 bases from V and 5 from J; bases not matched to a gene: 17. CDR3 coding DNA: TGTGCCAGCAGTCGCACGCCCATCCTACTAGCGGGAGTTGACGAGCAGTACTTC. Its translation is CASSRTPILLAGVDEQYF.

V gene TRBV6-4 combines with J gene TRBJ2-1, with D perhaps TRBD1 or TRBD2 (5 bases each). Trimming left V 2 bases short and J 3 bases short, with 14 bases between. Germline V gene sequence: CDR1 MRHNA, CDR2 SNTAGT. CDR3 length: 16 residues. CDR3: CASSDGPAGGYNEQFF. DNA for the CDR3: TGTGCCAGCAGTGACGGGCCAGCTGGGGGCTACAATGAGCAGTTCTTC.

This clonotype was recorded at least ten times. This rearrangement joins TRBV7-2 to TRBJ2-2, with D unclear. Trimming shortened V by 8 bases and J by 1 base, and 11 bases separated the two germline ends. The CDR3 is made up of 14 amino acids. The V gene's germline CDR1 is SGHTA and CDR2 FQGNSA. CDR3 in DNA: TGTGCCAGCCAAGGACGGGTGAACACCGGGGAGCTGTTTTTT. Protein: CASQGRVNTGELFF. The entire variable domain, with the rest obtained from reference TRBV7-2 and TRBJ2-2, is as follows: GAGVSQSPSNKVTEKGKDVELRCDPISGHTALYWYRQSLGQGLEFLIYFQGNSAPDKSGLPSDRFSAERTGGSVSTLTIQRTQQEDSAVYLCASQGRVNTGELFFGEGSRLTVL.

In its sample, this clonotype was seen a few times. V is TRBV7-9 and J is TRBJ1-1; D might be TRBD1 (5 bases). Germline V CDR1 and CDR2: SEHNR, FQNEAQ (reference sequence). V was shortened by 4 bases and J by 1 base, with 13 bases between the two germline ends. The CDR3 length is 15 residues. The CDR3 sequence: CASSSWGSKNTEAFF. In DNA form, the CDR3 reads TGTGCCAGCAGCTCCTGGGGCAGCAAGAACACTGAAGCTTTCTTT.

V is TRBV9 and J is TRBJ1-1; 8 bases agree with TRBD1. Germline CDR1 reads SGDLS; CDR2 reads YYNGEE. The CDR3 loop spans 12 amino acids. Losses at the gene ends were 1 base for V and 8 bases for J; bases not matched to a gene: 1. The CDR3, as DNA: TGTGCCAGCAGCGTATGGACAGGGGAAGCTTTCTTT. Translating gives CASSVWTGEAFF. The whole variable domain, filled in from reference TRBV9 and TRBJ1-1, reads DSGVTQTPKHLITATGQRVTLRCSPRSGDLSVYWYQQSLDQGLQFLIQYYNGEERAKGNILERFSAQQFPDLHSELNLSSLELGDSALYFCASSVWTGEAFFGQGTRLTVV.